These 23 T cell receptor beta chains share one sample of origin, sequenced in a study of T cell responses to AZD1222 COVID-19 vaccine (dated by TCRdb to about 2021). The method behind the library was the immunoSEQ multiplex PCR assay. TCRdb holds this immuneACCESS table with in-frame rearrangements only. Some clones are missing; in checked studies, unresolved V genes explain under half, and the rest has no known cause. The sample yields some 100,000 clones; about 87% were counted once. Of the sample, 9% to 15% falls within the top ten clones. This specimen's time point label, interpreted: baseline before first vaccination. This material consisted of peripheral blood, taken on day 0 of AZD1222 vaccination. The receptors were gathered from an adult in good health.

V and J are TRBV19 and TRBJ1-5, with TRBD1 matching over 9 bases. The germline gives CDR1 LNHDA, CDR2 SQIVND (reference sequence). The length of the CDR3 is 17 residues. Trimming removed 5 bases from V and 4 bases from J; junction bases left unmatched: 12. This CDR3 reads CASSYQGGTGWNQPQHF. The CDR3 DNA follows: TGTGCCAGTAGTTATCAGGGGGGGACAGGGTGGAATCAGCCCCAGCATTTT. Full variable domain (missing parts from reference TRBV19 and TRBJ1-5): DGGITQSPKYLFRKEGQNVTLSCEQNLNHDAMYWYRQDPGQGLRLIYYSQIVNDFQKGDIAEGYSVSREKKESFPLTVTSAQKNPTAFYLCASSYQGGTGWNQPQHFGDGTRLSIL.

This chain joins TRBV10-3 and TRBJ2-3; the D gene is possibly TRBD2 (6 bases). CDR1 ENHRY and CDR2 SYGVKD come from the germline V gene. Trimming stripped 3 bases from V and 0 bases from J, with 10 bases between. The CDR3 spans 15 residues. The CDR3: CAISDSGTSTDTQYF. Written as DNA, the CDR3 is TGTGCCATCAGTGATTCCGGGACTAGCACAGATACGCAGTATTTT.

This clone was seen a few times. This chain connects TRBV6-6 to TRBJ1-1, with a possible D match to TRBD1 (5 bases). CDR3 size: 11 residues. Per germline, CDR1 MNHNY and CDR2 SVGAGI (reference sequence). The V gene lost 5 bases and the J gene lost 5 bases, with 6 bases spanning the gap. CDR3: CASSGGTEAFF. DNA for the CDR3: TGTGCCAGCAGTGGGGGAACTGAAGCTTTCTTT.

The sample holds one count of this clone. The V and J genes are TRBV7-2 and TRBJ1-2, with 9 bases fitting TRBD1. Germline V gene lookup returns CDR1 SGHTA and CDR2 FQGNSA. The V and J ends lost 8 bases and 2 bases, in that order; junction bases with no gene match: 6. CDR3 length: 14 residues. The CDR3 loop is CASGWTGANYGYTF. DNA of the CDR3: TGTGCCAGCGGGTGGACAGGGGCGAACTATGGCTACACCTTC.

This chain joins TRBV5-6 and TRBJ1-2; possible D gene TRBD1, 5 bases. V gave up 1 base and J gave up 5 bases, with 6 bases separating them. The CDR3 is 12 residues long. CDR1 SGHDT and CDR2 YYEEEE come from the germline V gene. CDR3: CASSLRQYGYTF. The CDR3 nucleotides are TGTGCCAGCAGCTTGAGACAGTATGGCTACACCTTC.

The CDR3: CASSSGGQGFFHEQYF. CDR3 in DNA: TGTGCCAGCAGCAGTGGGGGACAGGGTTTTTTTCACGAGCAGTACTTC. The chain links TRBV21-1 to TRBJ2-7; whether TRBD1, the table's D call, matches the DNA was not checked. TRBV21-1 is marked as a pseudogene. There are 16 residues in the CDR3.

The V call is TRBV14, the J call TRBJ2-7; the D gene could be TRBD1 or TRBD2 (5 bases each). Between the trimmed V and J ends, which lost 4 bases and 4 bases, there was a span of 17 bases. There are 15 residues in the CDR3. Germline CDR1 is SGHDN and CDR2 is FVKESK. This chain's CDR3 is CASSPGQGREYEQYF. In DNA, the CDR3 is TGTGCCAGCAGCCCCGGGCAGGGAAGGGAGTACGAGCAGTACTTC.

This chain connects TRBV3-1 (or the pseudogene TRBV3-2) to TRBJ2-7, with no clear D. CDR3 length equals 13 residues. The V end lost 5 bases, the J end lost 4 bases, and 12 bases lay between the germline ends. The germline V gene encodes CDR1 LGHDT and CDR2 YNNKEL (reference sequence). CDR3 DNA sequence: TGTGCCAGCAGCAGATCCGGAAATTACGAGCAGTACTTC. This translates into CASSRSGNYEQYF.

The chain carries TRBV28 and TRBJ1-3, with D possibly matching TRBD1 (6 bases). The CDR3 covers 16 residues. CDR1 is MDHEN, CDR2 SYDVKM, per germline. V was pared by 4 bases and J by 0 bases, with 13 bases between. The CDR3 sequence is CASSWRQAYSGNTIYF. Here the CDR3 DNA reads TGTGCCAGCAGTTGGCGACAGGCGTACTCTGGAAACACCATATATTTT.

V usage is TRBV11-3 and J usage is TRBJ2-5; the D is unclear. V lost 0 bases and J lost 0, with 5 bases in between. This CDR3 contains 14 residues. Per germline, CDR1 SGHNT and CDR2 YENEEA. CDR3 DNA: TGTGCCAGCAGCTTAGATCCGTACCAAGAGACCCAGTACTTC. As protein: CASSLDPYQETQYF.

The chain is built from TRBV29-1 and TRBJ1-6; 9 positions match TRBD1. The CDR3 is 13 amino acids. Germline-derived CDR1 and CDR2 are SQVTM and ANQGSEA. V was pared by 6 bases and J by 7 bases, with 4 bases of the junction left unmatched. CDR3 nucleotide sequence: TGCAGCGTCCGGGACAGGGAGAATTCACCCCTCCACTTT. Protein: CSVRDRENSPLHF.

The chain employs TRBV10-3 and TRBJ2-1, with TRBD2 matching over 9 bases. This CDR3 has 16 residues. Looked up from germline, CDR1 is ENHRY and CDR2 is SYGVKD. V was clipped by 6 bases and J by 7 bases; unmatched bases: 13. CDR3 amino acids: CAISPLAGRLGNEQFF. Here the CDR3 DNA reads TGTGCCATCAGCCCCCTAGCGGGACGCCTAGGAAATGAGCAGTTCTTC.

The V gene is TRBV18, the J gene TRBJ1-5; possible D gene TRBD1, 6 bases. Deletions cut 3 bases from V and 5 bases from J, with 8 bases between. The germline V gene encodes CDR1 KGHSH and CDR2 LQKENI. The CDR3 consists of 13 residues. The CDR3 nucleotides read TGTGCCAGCTCACCGGGGACATATCAGCCCCAGCATTTT. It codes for CASSPGTYQPQHF. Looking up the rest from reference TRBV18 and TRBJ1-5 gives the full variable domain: NAGVMQNPRHLVRRRGQEARLRCSPMKGHSHVYWYRQLPEEGLKFMVYLQKENIIDESGMPKERFSAEFPKEGPSILRIQQVVRGDSAAYFCASSPGTYQPQHFGDGTRLSIL.

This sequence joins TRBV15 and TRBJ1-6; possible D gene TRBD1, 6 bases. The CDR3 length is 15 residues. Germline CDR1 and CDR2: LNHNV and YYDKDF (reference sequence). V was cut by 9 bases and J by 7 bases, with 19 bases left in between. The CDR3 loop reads CATSDGGLGNSPLHF. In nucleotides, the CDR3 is TGTGCCACTAGCGATGGGGGCCTGGGGAATTCACCCCTCCACTTT.

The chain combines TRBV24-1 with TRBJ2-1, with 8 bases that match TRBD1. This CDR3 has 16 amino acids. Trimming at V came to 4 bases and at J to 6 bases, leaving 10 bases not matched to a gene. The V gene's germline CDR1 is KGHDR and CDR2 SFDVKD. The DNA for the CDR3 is TGTGCCACCAGTGAGCCAGGACAGGGTCGGAGCAATGAGCAGTTCTTC. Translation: CATSEPGQGRSNEQFF.

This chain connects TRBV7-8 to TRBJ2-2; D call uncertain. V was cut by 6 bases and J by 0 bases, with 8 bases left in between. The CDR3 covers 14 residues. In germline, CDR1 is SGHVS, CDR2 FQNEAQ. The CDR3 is CASSYVTNTGELFF. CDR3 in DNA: TGTGCCAGCAGTTACGTGACGAACACCGGGGAGCTGTTTTTT.

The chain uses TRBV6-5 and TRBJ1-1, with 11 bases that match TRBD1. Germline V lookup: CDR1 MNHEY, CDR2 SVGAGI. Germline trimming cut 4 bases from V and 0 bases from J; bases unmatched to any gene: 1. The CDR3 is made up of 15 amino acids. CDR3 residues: CASSWTGGMNTEAFF. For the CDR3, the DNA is TGTGCCAGCAGTTGGACAGGGGGCATGAACACTGAAGCTTTCTTT.

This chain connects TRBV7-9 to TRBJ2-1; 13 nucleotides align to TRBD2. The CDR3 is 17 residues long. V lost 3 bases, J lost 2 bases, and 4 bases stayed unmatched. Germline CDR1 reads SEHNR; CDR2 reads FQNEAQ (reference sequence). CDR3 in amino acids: CASSFTSGRATYNEQFF. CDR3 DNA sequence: TGTGCCAGCAGCTTTACTAGCGGGAGGGCTACCTACAATGAGCAGTTCTTC. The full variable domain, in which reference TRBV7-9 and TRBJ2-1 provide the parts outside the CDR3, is DTGVSQNPRHKITKRGQNVTFRCDPISEHNRLYWYRQTLGQGPEFLTYFQNEAQLEKSRLLSDRFSAERPKGSFSTLEIQRTEQGDSAMYLCASSFTSGRATYNEQFFGPGTRLTVL.

The DNA of the CDR3 is TGTGCCACCAGGTCCGGCAGCCCGACGGATACGCAGTATTTT. Its protein product is CATRSGSPTDTQYF. The chain is built from TRBV24-1 and TRBJ2-3, with D uncertain. Germline CDR1 KGHDR, CDR2 SFDVKD. The germline V and J ends were trimmed by 7 bases and 6 bases, with 16 bases remaining between them. The CDR3 sequence is 14 residues long.

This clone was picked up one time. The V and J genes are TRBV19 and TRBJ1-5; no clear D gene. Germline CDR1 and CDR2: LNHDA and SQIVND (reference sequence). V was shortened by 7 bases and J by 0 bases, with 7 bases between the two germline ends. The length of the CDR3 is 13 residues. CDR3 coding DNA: TGTGCCAGTAACCAAAATAGCAATCAGCCCCAGCATTTT. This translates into CASNQNSNQPQHF.

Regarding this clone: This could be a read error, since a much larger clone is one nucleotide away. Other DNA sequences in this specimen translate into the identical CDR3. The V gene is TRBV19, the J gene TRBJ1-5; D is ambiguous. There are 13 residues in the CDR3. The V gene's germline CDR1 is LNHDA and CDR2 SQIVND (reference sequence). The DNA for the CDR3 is TGTGCCAGTAGCTTCAATAGCAATCAACCCCAGCATTTT. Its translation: CASSFNSNQPQHF.

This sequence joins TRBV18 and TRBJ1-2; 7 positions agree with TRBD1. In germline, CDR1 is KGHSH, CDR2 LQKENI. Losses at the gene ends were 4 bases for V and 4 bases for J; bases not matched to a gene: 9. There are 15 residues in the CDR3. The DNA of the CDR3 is TGTGCCAGCTCACGATCCGGGACAGAGATCTATGGCTACACCTTC. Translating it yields CASSRSGTEIYGYTF.

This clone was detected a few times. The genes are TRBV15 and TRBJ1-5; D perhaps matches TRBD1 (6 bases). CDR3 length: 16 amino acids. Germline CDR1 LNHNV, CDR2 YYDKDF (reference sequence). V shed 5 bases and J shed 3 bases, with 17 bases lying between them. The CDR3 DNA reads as TGTGCCACCAGCTCGGACAGCTCTCACCCCAATCAGCCCCAGCATTTT. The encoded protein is CATSSDSSHPNQPQHF.